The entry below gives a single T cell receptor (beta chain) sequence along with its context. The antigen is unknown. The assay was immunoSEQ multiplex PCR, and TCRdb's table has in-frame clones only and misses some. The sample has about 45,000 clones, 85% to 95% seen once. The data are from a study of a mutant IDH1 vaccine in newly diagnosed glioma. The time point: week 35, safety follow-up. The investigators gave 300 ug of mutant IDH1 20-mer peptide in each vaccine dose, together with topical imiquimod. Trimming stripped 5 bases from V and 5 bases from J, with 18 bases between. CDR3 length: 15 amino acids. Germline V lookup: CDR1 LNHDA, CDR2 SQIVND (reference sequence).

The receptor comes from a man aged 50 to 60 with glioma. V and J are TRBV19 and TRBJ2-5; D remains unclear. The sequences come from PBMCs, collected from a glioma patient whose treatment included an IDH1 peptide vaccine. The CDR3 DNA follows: TGTGCCAGTAGTTCCGGGTCATCCAATTGGGAGACCCAGTACTTC. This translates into CASSSGSSNWETQYF.